This passage covers 21 T cell receptor beta chains from one sample sequenced in a study of cytomegalovirus exposure and HLA in healthy donors (dated by TCRdb to about 2017). Libraries came from the immunoSEQ multiplex PCR assay. The multiplex PCR relied on a mix of 60 forward primers for TCR Vbeta segments and 13 reverse primers for TCR Jbeta segments. TCRdb obtained this table from immuneACCESS and retained in-frame rearrangements with V and J assigned. These tables miss some clones; where compared with another copy, unresolved V genes account for less than half of the shortfall, and the remainder is unexplained. The table for this sample lists 110,000 to 150,000 clones; roughly 81% of them were counted only once. The ten most abundant clones make up roughly 1.6% of the sample. Sequenced sample: PBMCs. The receptors stem from a female donor in good health and CMV-seronegative.

J is TRBJ2-3 and V is TRBV29-1, with 9 bases identical to TRBD2. The CDR3 runs to 14 residues. Germline V gives CDR1 SQVTM, CDR2 ANQGSEA. V trimming: 7 bases; J trimming: 7 bases; junction bases outside the gene matches: 12. For the CDR3, the DNA is TGCAGCGGTGGGGCGGGAGGGCCAGGCCATACGCAGTATTTT. Residues: CSGGAGGPGHTQYF.

The chain joins TRBV7-8 to TRBJ1-5; 7 bases are shared with TRBD1. Germline V gene sequence: CDR1 SGHVS, CDR2 FQNEAQ. Trimming cost V 1 base and J 3 bases; bases outside gene matches: 6. The CDR3 is 16 amino acids. The CDR3, as DNA: TGTGCCAGCAGCTTAGGTGACAGGGTCCACAATCAGCCCCAGCATTTT. It encodes CASSLGDRVHNQPQHF.

The chain employs TRBV6-5 and TRBJ1-2; D gene unclear. The CDR3 extends over 10 amino acids. V lost 5 bases and J lost 7, with 5 bases in between. Germline CDR1 is MNHEY and CDR2 is SVGAGI. CDR3 amino acids: CASSLLGYTF. The CDR3 DNA is TGTGCCAGCAGTCTTCTTGGCTACACCTTC.

The rearrangement links TRBV7-7 to TRBJ2-5, with 8 bases identical to TRBD1. V shed 5 bases, J shed 2 bases, and the junction held 4 bases outside the gene matches. CDR3 size: 14 residues. Looked up from germline, CDR1 is SSHAT and CDR2 is FNYEAQ (reference sequence). The CDR3 region is CASSRDRSQETQYF. The DNA for the CDR3 is TGTGCCAGCAGCCGGGACAGGTCACAAGAGACCCAGTACTTC.

This clone has a single count. CDR3: CASSPTGGRGYNEQFF. CDR3 DNA sequence: TGTGCCAGCAGCCCGACAGGGGGGCGAGGGTACAATGAGCAGTTCTTC. V is TRBV7-3 and J is TRBJ2-1, with 9 nucleotides matching TRBD1. V lost 5 bases and J lost 4; bases outside the gene matches: 9. Germline-derived CDR1 and CDR2 are SGHTA and FQGTGA. The CDR3 is 16 amino acids.

On this clone itself: The same CDR3 is also encoded by other DNA sequences in this sample. The V call is TRBV19, the J call TRBJ1-1, with TRBD1 identical over 8 bases. J lost 2 bases, V lost 3 bases, and 2 bases had no gene match. This CDR3 spans 14 amino acids. The germline V gene encodes CDR1 LNHDA and CDR2 SQIVND (reference sequence). CDR3 coding DNA: TGTGCCAGTAGTATTGGGACAGGCAACACTGAAGCTTTCTTT. Its protein is CASSIGTGNTEAFF. The entire variable domain, with the rest obtained from reference TRBV19 and TRBJ1-1, is as follows: DGGITQSPKYLFRKEGQNVTLSCEQNLNHDAMYWYRQDPGQGLRLIYYSQIVNDFQKGDIAEGYSVSREKKESFPLTVTSAQKNPTAFYLCASSIGTGNTEAFFGQGTRLTVV.

V usage is TRBV19 and J usage is TRBJ1-2, with D unclear. The CDR3 runs to 13 residues. Germline CDR1 and CDR2: LNHDA and SQIVND (reference sequence). The V end lost 7 bases, the J end lost 0 bases, and 9 bases lay between the germline ends. The DNA of the CDR3 is TGTGCCAGTACATATAGAGCTAACTATGGCTACACCTTC. Protein sequence: CASTYRANYGYTF.

This clone was seen more than once but under ten times. The J gene is TRBJ1-5, the V gene TRBV6-6; 7 bases fit TRBD1. V shed 6 bases, J shed 7 bases, and the junction held 6 bases outside the gene matches. This CDR3 is built from 13 residues. Germline-derived CDR1 and CDR2 are MNHNY and SVGAGI (reference sequence). The CDR3 loop reads CASRTGLEQPQHF. The CDR3 bases are TGTGCCAGCAGGACAGGGTTGGAACAGCCCCAGCATTTT.

This rearrangement joins TRBV5-1 to TRBJ2-7; D is perhaps TRBD2 (5 bases). Germline V gene data show CDR1 as SGHRS and CDR2 as YFSETQ. The CDR3 consists of 18 residues. V was clipped by 3 bases and J by 2 bases, with 24 bases between them. This chain's CDR3 is CASSSGLRAYQSAYEQYF. The CDR3 coding sequence is TGCGCCAGCAGCTCTGGACTGCGGGCATACCAGTCCGCCTACGAGCAGTACTTC.

The V and J genes are TRBV7-2 and TRBJ2-7; D not certain. This CDR3 is 14 amino acids long. Germline V lookup: CDR1 SGHTA, CDR2 FQGNSA. Trimming removed 1 base at V and 2 bases at J, with 9 bases between. CDR3 protein: CASSLGTQTYEQYF. The CDR3 DNA reads as TGTGCCAGCAGCTTAGGAACACAGACCTACGAGCAGTACTTC.

This chain links TRBV10-1 with TRBJ2-7, with D possibly matching TRBD1 (6 bases). In germline, CDR1 is WNHNN, CDR2 SYGVQD (reference sequence). The CDR3 length is 14 residues. Trimming shortened V by 7 bases and J by 6 bases, and 19 bases separated the two germline ends. In nucleotides, the CDR3 is TGCGCCAGCACCAATACAGGGAAAGGCGGCGAGCAGTACTTC. Residues: CASTNTGKGGEQYF.

The chain employs TRBV4-1 and TRBJ1-6; 10 nucleotides line up with TRBD1. This CDR3 contains 18 residues. The germline V gene has CDR1 MGHRA and CDR2 YSYEKL. The junction had 6 bases not matched to a gene; V was cut back by 0 bases and J by 4 bases. The CDR3 protein is CASSQDPAGQGYNSPLHF. In DNA, the CDR3 is TGCGCCAGCAGCCAAGACCCGGCGGGACAGGGGTATAATTCACCCCTCCACTTT.

The V and J genes are TRBV27 and TRBJ2-3; no definite D call. Germline assignment: CDR1 MNHEY and CDR2 SMNVEV (reference sequence). This CDR3 contains 15 residues. With 4 bases removed from V and 2 bases from J, the gap between germline ends came to 13 bases. CDR3 sequence (DNA): TGTGCCAGCAGTTCCCCCGGTTTGGTCACAGATACGCAGTATTTT. The encoded protein is CASSSPGLVTDTQYF.

In DNA form, the CDR3 reads TGTGCCACTAGCGGGGGCTACGAGCAGTACTTC. Its protein product is CATSGGYEQYF. V and J are TRBV15 and TRBJ2-5; 9 positions match TRBD2. The J call is doubtful: the DNA matches TRBJ2-7 better. Germline CDR1 is LNHNV and CDR2 is YYDKDF (reference sequence). The CDR3 spans 11 residues.

The chain has TRBV6-5 and TRBJ2-7; possible D gene TRBD2, 6 bases. The germline V gene encodes CDR1 MNHEY and CDR2 SVGAGI. The V gene lost 4 bases and the J gene lost 2 bases, with 9 bases spanning the gap. The length of the CDR3 is 13 residues. Written as DNA, the CDR3 is TGTGCCAGCAGTTTCGGGGGACCCTACGAGCAGTACTTC. Translating it yields CASSFGGPYEQYF.

V gene TRBV18 combines with J gene TRBJ1-6; D gene uncertain. The germline V gene has CDR1 KGHSH and CDR2 LQKENI. Trimming removed 6 bases from V and 6 bases from J, with 15 bases in between. The CDR3 is 15 residues long. The CDR3 coding sequence is TGTGCCAGCTCCCCTGGGCGGGCATTTAATTCACCCCTCCACTTT. Its protein product is CASSPGRAFNSPLHF. Supplemented by reference TRBV18 and TRBJ1-6, the full variable domain reads NAGVMQNPRHLVRRRGQEARLRCSPMKGHSHVYWYRQLPEEGLKFMVYLQKENIIDESGMPKERFSAEFPKEGPSILRIQQVVRGDSAAYFCASSPGRAFNSPLHFGNGTRLTVT.

A single count supports this clone. The CDR3 nucleotides are TGTGCCAGCAGCTTAAAAAGGTGCGGGGGATTACAAGAGACCCAGTACTTC. Its protein product is CASSLKRCGGLQETQYF. The chain joins TRBV7-3 to TRBJ2-5; TRBD2 aligns across 7 bases. After removal of 1 base from V and 2 bases from J, the junction contained 10 bases not matched to a gene. This CDR3 comprises 17 residues. The germline gives CDR1 SGHTA, CDR2 FQGTGA.

This chain uses TRBV7-7 with TRBJ2-1; 13 bases align to TRBD2. CDR1 is SSHAT and CDR2 is FNYEAQ in the germline V gene (reference sequence). Trimming cost V 5 bases and J 6 bases; bases outside gene matches: 13. CDR3 length: 18 amino acids. The CDR3 protein is CASSPRTSGGAGGNEQFF. CDR3 nucleotides: TGTGCCAGCAGCCCCAGGACTAGCGGGGGCGCTGGAGGCAATGAGCAGTTCTTC. The variable domain in full, with the rest retrieved from reference TRBV7-7 and TRBJ2-1, is GAGVSQSPRYKVTKRGQDVTLRCDPISSHATLYWYQQALGQGPEFLTYFNYEAQPDKSGLPSDRFSAERPEGSISTLTIQRTEQRDSAMYRCASSPRTSGGAGGNEQFFGPGTRLTVL.

The chain recombines TRBV7-7 with TRBJ2-3; 7 bases align to TRBD1. This CDR3 is built from 14 residues. V was clipped by 4 bases and J by 5 bases; unmatched bases: 6. Looked up from germline, CDR1 is SSHAT and CDR2 is FNYEAQ (reference sequence). Here the CDR3 reads CASSYRGGLDTQYF. For the CDR3, the DNA is TGTGCCAGCAGCTACCGAGGGGGCTTAGATACGCAGTATTTT.

The chain combines TRBV30 with TRBJ2-5; a possible D gene is TRBD2 (5 bases). This CDR3 region has 12 residues. Trimming removed 7 bases from V and 7 bases from J, with 16 bases in between. Per germline, CDR1 GTSNPN and CDR2 SVGIG (reference sequence). In DNA, the CDR3 is TGTGCCTCGACCTCCGGGGAATGGACCCAGTACTTC. It codes for CASTSGEWTQYF.

The CDR3 nucleotides read TGTGCCAGCAGCGTAGGTCCAGGGGGTAACACTGAAGCTTTCTTT. The encoded protein is CASSVGPGGNTEAFF. The V call is TRBV9, the J call TRBJ1-1; 7 positions agree with TRBD1. The germline V gene encodes CDR1 SGDLS and CDR2 YYNGEE. With V trimmed by 0 bases and J by 2 bases, 4 bases remained unmatched. The CDR3 spans 15 residues.